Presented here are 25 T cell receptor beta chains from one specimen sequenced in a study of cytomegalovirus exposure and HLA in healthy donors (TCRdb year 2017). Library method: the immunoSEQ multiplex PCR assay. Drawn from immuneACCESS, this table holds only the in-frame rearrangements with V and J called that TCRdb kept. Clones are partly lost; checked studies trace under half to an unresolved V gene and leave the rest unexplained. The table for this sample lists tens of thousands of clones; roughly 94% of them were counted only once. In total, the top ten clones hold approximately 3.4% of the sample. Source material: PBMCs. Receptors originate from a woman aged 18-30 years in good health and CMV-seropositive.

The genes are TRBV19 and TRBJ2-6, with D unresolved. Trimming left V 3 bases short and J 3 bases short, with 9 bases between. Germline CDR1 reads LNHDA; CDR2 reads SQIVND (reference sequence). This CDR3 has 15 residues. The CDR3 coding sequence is TGTGCCAGTAGTATCTTAGTTGGTGGGGCCAACGTCCTGACTTTC. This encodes CASSILVGGANVLTF.

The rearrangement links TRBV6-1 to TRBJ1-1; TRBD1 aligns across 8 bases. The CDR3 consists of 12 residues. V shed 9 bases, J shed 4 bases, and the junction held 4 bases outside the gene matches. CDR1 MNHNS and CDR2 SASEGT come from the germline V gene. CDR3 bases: TGTGCCAGTTTACAGGGGGTCACTGAAGCTTTCTTT. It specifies CASLQGVTEAFF.

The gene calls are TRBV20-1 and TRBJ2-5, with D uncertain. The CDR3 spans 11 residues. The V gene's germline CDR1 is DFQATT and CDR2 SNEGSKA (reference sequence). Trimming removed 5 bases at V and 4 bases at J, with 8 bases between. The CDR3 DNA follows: TGCAGTGCTGTGAGGAGAGAGACCCAGTACTTC. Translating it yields CSAVRRETQYF.

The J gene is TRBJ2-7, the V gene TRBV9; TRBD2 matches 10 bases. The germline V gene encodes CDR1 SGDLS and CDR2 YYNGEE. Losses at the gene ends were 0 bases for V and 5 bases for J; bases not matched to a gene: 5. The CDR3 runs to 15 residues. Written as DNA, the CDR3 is TGTGCCAGCAGCGTAGGGCTAGCGGGAGCCAACGAGCAGTACTTC. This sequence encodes CASSVGLAGANEQYF. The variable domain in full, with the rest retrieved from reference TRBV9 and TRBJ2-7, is DSGVTQTPKHLITATGQRVTLRCSPRSGDLSVYWYQQSLDQGLQFLIQYYNGEERAKGNILERFSAQQFPDLHSELNLSSLELGDSALYFCASSVGLAGANEQYFGPGTRLTVT.

The chain's CDR3 is CASSVTPTVTGQETQYF. The CDR3 DNA sequence: TGTGCCAGCAGCGTTACCCCTACCGTGACTGGCCAAGAGACCCAGTACTTC. The chain employs TRBV9 and TRBJ2-5, with no clear D. The CDR3 loop spans 17 amino acids. Germline CDR1 SGDLS, CDR2 YYNGEE. Trimming took off 2 bases at V and 1 base at J, with 18 bases between the two ends. Filled out from reference TRBV9 and TRBJ2-5, the complete variable domain reads DSGVTQTPKHLITATGQRVTLRCSPRSGDLSVYWYQQSLDQGLQFLIQYYNGEERAKGNILERFSAQQFPDLHSELNLSSLELGDSALYFCASSVTPTVTGQETQYFGPGTRLLVL.

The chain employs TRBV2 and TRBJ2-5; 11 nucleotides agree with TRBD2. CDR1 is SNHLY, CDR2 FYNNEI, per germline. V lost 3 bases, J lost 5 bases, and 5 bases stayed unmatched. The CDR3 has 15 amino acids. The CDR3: CASSDLAGGAETQYF. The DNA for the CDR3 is TGTGCCAGCAGTGATCTAGCGGGGGGTGCTGAGACCCAGTACTTC.

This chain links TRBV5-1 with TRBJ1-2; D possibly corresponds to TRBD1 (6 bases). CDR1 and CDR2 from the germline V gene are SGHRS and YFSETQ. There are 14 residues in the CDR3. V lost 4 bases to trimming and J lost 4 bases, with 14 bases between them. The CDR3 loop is CASSPRGQGYGYTF. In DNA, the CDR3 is TGCGCCAGCAGCCCCAGGGGCCAGGGCTATGGCTACACCTTC.

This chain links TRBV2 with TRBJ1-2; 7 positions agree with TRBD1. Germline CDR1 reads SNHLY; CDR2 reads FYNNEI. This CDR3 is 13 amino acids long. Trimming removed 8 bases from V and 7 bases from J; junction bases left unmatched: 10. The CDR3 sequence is CASRPDRDLGYTF. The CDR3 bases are TGTGCCAGCCGGCCCGACAGGGATCTTGGCTACACCTTC.

CDR3 DNA: TGTGCCAGCAGCACAGGGGATTCCGGGAATCATAGCAATCAGCCCCAGCATTTT. Amino acids: CASSTGDSGNHSNQPQHF. The gene calls are TRBV21-1 and TRBJ1-5; no check of the table's D call, TRBD1, against the DNA was made. TRBV21-1 is described as a pseudogene. This CDR3 comprises 18 residues.

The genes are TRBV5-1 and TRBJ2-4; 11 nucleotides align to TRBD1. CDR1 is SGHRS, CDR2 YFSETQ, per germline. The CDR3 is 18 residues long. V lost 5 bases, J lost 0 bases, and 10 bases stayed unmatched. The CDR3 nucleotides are TGCGCCAGCAGTACCGGGACAGGGGGGCCATTAGCCAAAAACATTCAGTACTTC. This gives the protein CASSTGTGGPLAKNIQYF. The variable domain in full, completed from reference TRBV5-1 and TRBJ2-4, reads KAGVTQTPRYLIKTRGQQVTLSCSPISGHRSVSWYQQTPGQGLQFLFEYFSETQRNKGNFPGRFSGRQFSNSRSEMNVSTLELGDSALYLCASSTGTGGPLAKNIQYFGAGTRLSVL.

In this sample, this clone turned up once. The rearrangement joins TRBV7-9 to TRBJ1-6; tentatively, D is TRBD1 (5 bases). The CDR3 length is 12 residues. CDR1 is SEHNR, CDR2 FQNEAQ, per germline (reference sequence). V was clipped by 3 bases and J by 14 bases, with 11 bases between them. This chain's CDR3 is CASSLGGVSLHF. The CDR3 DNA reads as TGTGCCAGCAGCTTGGGGGGGGTGTCCCTCCACTTT.

The CDR3 loop reads CASSPSPGNTIYF. As DNA, the CDR3 is TGTGCCAGCAGCCCGAGCCCGGGAAACACCATATATTTT. This chain links TRBV7-9 with TRBJ1-3; D unclear. The CDR3 is 13 amino acids. V lost 5 bases and J 4 bases, leaving 9 bases between the germline ends. Germline CDR1 reads SEHNR; CDR2 reads FQNEAQ (reference sequence).

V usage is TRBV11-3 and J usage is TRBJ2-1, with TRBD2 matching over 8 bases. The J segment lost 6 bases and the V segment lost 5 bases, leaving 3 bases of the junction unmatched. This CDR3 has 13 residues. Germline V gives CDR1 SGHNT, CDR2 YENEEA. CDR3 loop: CASSGSGGNEQFF. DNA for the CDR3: TGTGCCAGCAGCGGGAGCGGGGGCAATGAGCAGTTCTTC.

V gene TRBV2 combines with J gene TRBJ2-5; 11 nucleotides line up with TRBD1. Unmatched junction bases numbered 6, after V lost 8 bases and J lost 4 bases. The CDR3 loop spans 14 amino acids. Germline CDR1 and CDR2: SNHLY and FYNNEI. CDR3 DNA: TGTGCCAGCGAGGAGGGACAGGGGGGAGAGACCCAGTACTTC. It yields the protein CASEEGQGGETQYF.

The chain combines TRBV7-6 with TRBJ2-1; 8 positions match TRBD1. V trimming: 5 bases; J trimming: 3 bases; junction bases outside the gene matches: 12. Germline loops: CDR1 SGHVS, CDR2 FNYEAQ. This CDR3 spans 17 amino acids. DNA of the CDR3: TGTGCCAGCAGCGTAGAAGGACAGGGCCGATTCTACAATGAGCAGTTCTTC. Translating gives CASSVEGQGRFYNEQFF.

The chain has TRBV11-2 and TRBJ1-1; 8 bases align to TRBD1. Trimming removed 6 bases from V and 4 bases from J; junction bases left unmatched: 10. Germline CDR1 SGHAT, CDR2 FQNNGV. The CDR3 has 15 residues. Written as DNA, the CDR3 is TGTGCCAGCAGAGAGTGGGACAGGCTATTCACTGAAGCTTTCTTT. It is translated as CASREWDRLFTEAFF.

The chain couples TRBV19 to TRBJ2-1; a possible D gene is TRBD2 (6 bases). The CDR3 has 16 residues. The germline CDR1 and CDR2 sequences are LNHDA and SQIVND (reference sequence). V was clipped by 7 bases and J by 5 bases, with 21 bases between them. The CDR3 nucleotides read TGTGCCAGTACCCCTCACTGGGGGAGGCTCCACAATGAGCAGTTCTTC. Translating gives CASTPHWGRLHNEQFF.

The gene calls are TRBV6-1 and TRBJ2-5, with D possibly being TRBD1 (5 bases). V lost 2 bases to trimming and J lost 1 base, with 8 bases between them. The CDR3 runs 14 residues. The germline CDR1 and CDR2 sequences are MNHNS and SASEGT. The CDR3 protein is CASSESQGQETQYF. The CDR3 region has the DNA TGTGCCAGCAGTGAATCCCAGGGCCAAGAGACCCAGTACTTC.

The chain's CDR3 is CASSHRGVEEGTDTQYF. In nucleotides, the CDR3 is TGTGCCAGCAGCCACCGCGGGGTAGAAGAGGGCACAGATACGCAGTATTTT. The gene calls are TRBV16 and TRBJ2-3; possibly TRBD2 for D (6 bases). This CDR3 comprises 17 residues. CDR1 is KGHSY and CDR2 is FQNENV in the germline V gene. V lost 3 bases, J lost 1 base, and 17 bases lay in between.

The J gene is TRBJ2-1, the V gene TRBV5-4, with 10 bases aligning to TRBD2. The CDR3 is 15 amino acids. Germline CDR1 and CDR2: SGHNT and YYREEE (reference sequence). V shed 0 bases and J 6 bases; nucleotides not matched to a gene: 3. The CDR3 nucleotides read TGTGCCAGCAGCTTGGCACTAGCGGGACTCAATGAGCAGTTCTTC. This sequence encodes CASSLALAGLNEQFF.

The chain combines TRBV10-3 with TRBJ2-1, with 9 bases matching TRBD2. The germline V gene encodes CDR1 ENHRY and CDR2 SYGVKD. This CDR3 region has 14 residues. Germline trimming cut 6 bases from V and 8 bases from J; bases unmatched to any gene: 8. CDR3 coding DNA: TGTGCCATCAGAATAGCGGGAGAGGTCCATGAGCAGTTCTTC. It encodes CAIRIAGEVHEQFF.

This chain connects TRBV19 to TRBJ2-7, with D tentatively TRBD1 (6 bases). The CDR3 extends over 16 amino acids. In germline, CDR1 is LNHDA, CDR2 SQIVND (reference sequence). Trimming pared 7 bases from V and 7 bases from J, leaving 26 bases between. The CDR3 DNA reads TGTGCCAGTATCAATGCCCGCCGGGACACGCGTGGGGAGCAGTACTTC. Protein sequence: CASINARRDTRGEQYF. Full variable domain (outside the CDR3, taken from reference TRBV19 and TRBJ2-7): DGGITQSPKYLFRKEGQNVTLSCEQNLNHDAMYWYRQDPGQGLRLIYYSQIVNDFQKGDIAEGYSVSREKKESFPLTVTSAQKNPTAFYLCASINARRDTRGEQYFGPGTRLTVT.

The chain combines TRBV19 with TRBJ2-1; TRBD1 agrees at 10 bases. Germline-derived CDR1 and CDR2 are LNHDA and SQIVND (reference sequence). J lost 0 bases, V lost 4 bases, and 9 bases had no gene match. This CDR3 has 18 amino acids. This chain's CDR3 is CASSTRDRGRISYNEQFF. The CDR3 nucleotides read TGTGCCAGTAGTACCCGGGACAGGGGCCGTATCTCCTACAATGAGCAGTTCTTC.

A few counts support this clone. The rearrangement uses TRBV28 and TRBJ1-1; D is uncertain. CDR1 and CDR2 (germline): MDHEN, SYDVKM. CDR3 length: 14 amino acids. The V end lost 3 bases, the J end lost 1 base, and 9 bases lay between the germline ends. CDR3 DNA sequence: TGTGCCAGCAGTTTCTCTGCCGGGAACACTGAAGCTTTCTTT. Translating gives CASSFSAGNTEAFF.

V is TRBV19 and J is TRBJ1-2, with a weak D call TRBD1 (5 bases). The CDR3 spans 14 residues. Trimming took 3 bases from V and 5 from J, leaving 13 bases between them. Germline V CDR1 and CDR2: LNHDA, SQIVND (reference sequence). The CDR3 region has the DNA TGTGCCAGTAGTATGGTCGCGACAGCTTATGGCTACACCTTC. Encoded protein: CASSMVATAYGYTF.